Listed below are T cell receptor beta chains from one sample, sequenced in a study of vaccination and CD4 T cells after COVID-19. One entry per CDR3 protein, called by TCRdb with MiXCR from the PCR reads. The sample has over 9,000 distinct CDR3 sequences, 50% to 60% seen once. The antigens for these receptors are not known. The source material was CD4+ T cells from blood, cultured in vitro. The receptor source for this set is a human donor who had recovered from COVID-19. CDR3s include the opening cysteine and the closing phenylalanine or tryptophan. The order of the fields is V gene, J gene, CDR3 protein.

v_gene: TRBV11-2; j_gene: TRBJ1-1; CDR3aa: CASSLVNGSYTEAFF
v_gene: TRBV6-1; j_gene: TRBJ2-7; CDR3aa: CASMRGLGSYEQYF
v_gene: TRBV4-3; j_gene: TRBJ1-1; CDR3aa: CASSQEGGRDRWTEAFF
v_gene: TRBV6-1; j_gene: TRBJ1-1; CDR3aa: CAISEGGSTEAFF
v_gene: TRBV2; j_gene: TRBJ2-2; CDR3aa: CASSPENTGELFF
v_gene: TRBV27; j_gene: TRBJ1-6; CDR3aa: CASSFKGVYNSPLHF
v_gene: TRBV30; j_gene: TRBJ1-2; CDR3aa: CAWSNERTGYGYTF
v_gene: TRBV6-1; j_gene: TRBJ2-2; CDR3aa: CASKPQGGDTGELFF
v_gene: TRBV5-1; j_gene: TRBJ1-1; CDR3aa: CASSLRQGGTEAFF
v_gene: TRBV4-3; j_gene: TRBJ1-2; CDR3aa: CASSQDLSGQGGRNYGYTF
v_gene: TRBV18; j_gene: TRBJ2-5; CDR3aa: CASSTADRSTQYF
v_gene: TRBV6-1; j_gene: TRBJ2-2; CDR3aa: CASSERQGNTGELFF
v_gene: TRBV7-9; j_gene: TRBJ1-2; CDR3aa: CASSRETGRGYGYTF
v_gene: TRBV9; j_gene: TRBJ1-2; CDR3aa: CASSPRQGTDRAYGYTF
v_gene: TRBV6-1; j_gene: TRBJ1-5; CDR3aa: CASSRAGGRQPQHF
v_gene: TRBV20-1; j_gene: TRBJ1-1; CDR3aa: CSARDTPEAFF
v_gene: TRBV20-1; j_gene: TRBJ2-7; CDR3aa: CSAGQGRTRTYEQYF
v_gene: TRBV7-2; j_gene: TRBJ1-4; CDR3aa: CASSLASGLEEKLFF
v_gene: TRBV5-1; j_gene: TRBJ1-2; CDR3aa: CASSSIPTGGAYGYTF
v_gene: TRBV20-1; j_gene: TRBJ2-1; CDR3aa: CSGWTGNEQFF
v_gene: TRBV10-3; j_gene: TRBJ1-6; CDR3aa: CAISESIAVPGSSLHF
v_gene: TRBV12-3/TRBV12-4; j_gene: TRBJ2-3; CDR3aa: CASSLSMVPDTQYF
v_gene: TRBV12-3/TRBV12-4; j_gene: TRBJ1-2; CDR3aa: CASSPNQFVYGYTF
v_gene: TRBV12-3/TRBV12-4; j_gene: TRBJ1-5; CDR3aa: CASSLSAGGNQPQHF
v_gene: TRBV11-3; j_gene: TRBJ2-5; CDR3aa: CASSSRTGQETQYF
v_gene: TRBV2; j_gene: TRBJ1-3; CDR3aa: CASSRSGLTGNTIYF
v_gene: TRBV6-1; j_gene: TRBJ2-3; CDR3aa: CASSSTGGEPTDTQYF
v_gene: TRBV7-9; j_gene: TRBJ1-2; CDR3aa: CASSLDGAGTF
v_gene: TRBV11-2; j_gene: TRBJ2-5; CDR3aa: CASSSTGGLRETQYF
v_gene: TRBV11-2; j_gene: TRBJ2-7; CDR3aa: CASSLSRALGYEQYF
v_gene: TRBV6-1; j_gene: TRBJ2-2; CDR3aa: CASRGGIKALNTGELFF
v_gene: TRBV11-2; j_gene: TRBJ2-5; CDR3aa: CASSLAFKETQYF
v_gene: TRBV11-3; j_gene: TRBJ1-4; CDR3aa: CASSLRQGRVEKLFF
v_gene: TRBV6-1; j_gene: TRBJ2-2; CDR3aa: CASRGLVNLAGELFF
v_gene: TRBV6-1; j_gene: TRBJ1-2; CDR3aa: CASSPTTWYGYTF
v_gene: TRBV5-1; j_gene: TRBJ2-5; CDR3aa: CASSQGATDETQYF
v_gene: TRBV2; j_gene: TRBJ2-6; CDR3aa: CASSDGIDGANVLTF
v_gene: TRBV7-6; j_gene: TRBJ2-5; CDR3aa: CASSRLTQIAQETQYF
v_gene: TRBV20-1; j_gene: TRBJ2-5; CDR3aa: CSARSSGEETQYF
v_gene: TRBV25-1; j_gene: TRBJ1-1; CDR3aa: CASRRELNTEAFF
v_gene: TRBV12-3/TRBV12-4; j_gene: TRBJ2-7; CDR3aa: CASSFWGAQQYF
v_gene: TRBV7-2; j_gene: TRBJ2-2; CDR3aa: CASSFPGIKGTGELFF
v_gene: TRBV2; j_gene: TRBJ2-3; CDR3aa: CASSDVSGGGDTQYF
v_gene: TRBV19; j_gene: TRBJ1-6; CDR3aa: CASREGNRLISPLHF
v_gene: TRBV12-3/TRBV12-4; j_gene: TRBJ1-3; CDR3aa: CASSLRGTSSGNTIYF
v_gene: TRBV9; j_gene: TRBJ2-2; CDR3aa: CASSVGTGANKNTGELFF
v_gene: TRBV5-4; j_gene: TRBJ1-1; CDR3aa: CASSFYQGPYTEAFF
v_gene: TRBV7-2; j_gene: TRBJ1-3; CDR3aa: CASSFTGFSGNTIYF
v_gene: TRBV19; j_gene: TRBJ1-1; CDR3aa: CASSISNRLNTEAFF